This T cell receptor (beta chain) comes out of a study of tumor-infiltrating lymphocytes in localized non-small cell lung cancer. Study-wide context: Some samples were collected after neoadjuvant chemotherapy; smokers, never-smokers and several histologies were included.

With respect to this clone: Its antigen remains unidentified.

The table came from immunoSEQ multiplex PCR; TCRdb's copy has only in-frame clones and leaves some out. The table has about 16,000 clones, approximately 68% seen once. Whole-study findings and limits: Available tissue quantity limited TCR sequencing to a patient subset. Tumors had more T cell infiltration than uninvolved lung, per TCRbeta sequencing and CD3 counts. Recurrence-free survival showed no association with tumor T-cell fraction.

Sequencing used lung tumor tissue. The TCR originated in a human donor with non-small cell lung cancer.

CDR3 bases: TGTGCCAGCAGCCAAGATACAGGGCTTCGCACTGAAGCTTTCTTT. Its translation: CASSQDTGLRTEAFF. The J gene is TRBJ1-1, the V gene TRBV7-2, with D maybe TRBD1 (6 bases). The CDR3 is 15 amino acids. Trimming removed 5 bases at V and 4 bases at J, with 17 bases between. Per the germline V gene, CDR1 is SGHTA and CDR2 is FQGNSA.